One sample yielded the 14 T cell receptor beta chains listed below, sequenced in a study of T cells in Graves' hyperthyroidism and ophthalmopathy. Authors of the study amplified TCR beta CDR3 regions from RNA transcripts. First-round RT-PCR with HTBI primers amplified the TCR CDR3 region. TCRdb re-derived calls from the multiplex PCR reads in MiXCR, one entry per CDR3 protein. The sample lists hundreds of thousands of distinct CDR3 sequences, around a third occurring once. The sequenced sample was blood. These receptors were collected from a woman between 40 and 50 years old with Graves' hyperthyroidism.

The chain carries TRBV4-3 and TRBJ2-2; 10 bases fit TRBD2. This CDR3 comprises 19 residues. Germline assignment: CDR1 LGHNA and CDR2 YSLEER. The junction had 13 bases not matched to a gene; V was cut back by 3 bases and J by 3 bases. CDR3 nucleotides: TGCGCCAGCAGCCATAACACATCTAGCGGGAGCTATTACACCGGGGAGCTGTTTTTT. This gives the protein CASSHNTSSGSYYTGELFF.

This clonotype was seen many times. This chain uses TRBV7-9 with TRBJ1-5; TRBD1 might be the D (6 bases). Germline assignment: CDR1 SEHNR and CDR2 FQNEAQ (reference sequence). CDR3 size: 15 residues. V lost 5 bases, J lost 0 bases, and 11 bases lay in between. This CDR3 is CASSATGYSNQPQHF. CDR3 bases: TGTGCCAGCAGCGCCACAGGGTATAGCAATCAGCCCCAGCATTTT.

This clonotype was detected many times. The chain joins TRBV7-2 to TRBJ1-5, with TRBD1 matching 8 bases. Germline V CDR1 and CDR2: SGHTA, FQGNSA. Trimming cost V 5 bases and J 5 bases; bases outside gene matches: 8. This CDR3 comprises 15 residues. The CDR3 protein is CASSPRTGFYQPQHF. In nucleotides, the CDR3 is TGTGCCAGCAGCCCTAGGACAGGGTTCTATCAGCCCCAGCATTTT.

The gene calls are TRBV12-3 or TRBV12-4 and TRBJ1-2, with TRBD1 as a possible D gene (6 bases). This CDR3 region has 15 residues. Trimming took off 5 bases at V and 2 bases at J, with 15 bases between the two ends. The CDR3 DNA reads as TGTGCCAGCAGTCCACTTCGGGGGCGGAACTATGGCTACACCTTC. Its translation is CASSPLRGRNYGYTF.

This clonotype was counted only a few times. The genes are TRBV6-5 and TRBJ1-5; D may be TRBD1 (5 bases). V was trimmed by 5 bases and J by 3 bases, leaving 17 bases between them. This CDR3 is built from 16 residues. Germline values: CDR1 MNHEY, CDR2 SVGAGI. The CDR3 sequence: CASSRSQGANNQPQHF. For the CDR3, the DNA is TGTGCCAGCAGTCGATCGCAGGGTGCCAACAATCAGCCCCAGCATTTT.

A remark on this clonotype: With a much larger clone just one base away, this may be a read error. The V and J genes are TRBV20-1 and TRBJ2-5; TRBD2 might be the D (5 bases). The CDR3 spans 11 residues. Germline V gene data show CDR1 as DFQATT and CDR2 as SNEGSKA (reference sequence). V lost 5 bases, J lost 5 bases, and 9 bases lay in between. CDR3 sequence (DNA): TGCAGTGCTTCACTAGGGGAGACCCAGTACTTC. Translating gives CSASLGETQYF.

The rearrangement links TRBV29-1 to TRBJ1-2, with D hard to call. Per germline, CDR1 SQVTM and CDR2 ANQGSEA. The CDR3 has 11 amino acids. The V end lost 4 bases, the J end lost 4 bases, and 7 bases lay between the germline ends. CDR3 region: CSVGTVYGYTF. The DNA of the CDR3 is TGCAGCGTTGGTACAGTCTATGGCTACACCTTC.

This clonotype was detected only a few times. The chain uses TRBV6-6 and TRBJ1-1, with D perhaps TRBD1 (5 bases). CDR3 length equals 13 residues. Trimming removed 1 base at V and 6 bases at J, with 9 bases between. Germline CDR1 is MNHNY and CDR2 is SVGAGI (reference sequence). CDR3 bases: TGTGCCAGCAGTTACTGGGGGGAATCTGAAGCTTTCTTT. It yields the protein CASSYWGESEAFF.

This clonotype showed up just a few times. The chain recombines TRBV12-3 or TRBV12-4 with TRBJ2-7, with D perhaps matching TRBD2 (6 bases). With 2 bases removed from V and 2 bases from J, the gap between germline ends came to 13 bases. The CDR3 sequence is 15 residues long. The CDR3 region is CASSLYPGGAYEQYF. Here the CDR3 DNA reads TGTGCCAGCAGTTTATACCCCGGAGGGGCCTACGAGCAGTACTTC.

V gene TRBV5-6 combines with J gene TRBJ2-7, with TRBD2 as a possible D gene (6 bases). Trimming took 4 bases from V and 6 from J, leaving 17 bases between them. The germline CDR1 and CDR2 sequences are SGHDT and YYEEEE. The CDR3 runs to 14 residues. The CDR3 is CASSHVFLTSEQYF. CDR3 DNA sequence: TGTGCCAGCAGCCATGTGTTCTTGACTAGCGAGCAGTACTTC.

The table lists this clonotype with many counts. The V call is TRBV6-4, the J call TRBJ1-1; D unresolved. CDR1 is MRHNA and CDR2 is SNTAGT in the germline V gene. V was pared by 8 bases and J by 5 bases, with 12 bases between. This CDR3 region has 12 residues. The DNA of the CDR3 is TGTGCCAGCCCAATTTGGAGTACTGAAGCTTTCTTT. Translation gives CASPIWSTEAFF.

This clonotype was seen once. CDR3 in amino acids: CATSRDLEGGTARNIQYF. The CDR3 nucleotides read TGTGCCACCAGCAGAGATCTGGAGGGGGGCACTGCAAGAAACATTCAGTACTTC. The V call is TRBV15, the J call TRBJ2-5; D could derive from TRBD1 or TRBD2 (6 bases each). Near its end, the DNA agrees better with TRBJ2-4, so the J call may be wrong. This CDR3 comprises 18 residues. Germline values: CDR1 LNHNV, CDR2 YYDKDF (reference sequence).

The chain has TRBV28 and TRBJ1-6; a weak D match, TRBD1 (6 bases). This CDR3 comprises 14 residues. Trimming cost V 7 bases and J 5 bases, with 12 bases left between them. Germline CDR1 and CDR2: MDHEN and SYDVKM. The chain's CDR3 is CASTLGGHNSPLHF. The CDR3 bases are TGTGCCAGCACCCTTGGGGGCCATAATTCACCCCTCCACTTT.

In DNA form, the CDR3 reads TGTGCCAGCAGCTTACTACGGGAGACTAGCAACTACGAGCAGTACTTC. It is translated as CASSLLRETSNYEQYF. The V gene is TRBV7-2, the J gene TRBJ2-7; TRBD2 agrees at 7 bases. This CDR3 comprises 16 residues. J was trimmed by 3 bases and V by 2 bases; bases with no gene match: 10. The germline CDR1 and CDR2 sequences are SGHTA and FQGNSA.